Listed here are 9 T cell receptor beta chains from one sample, sequenced in a study of blood T cell repertoires in COVID-19. Sequencing was performed with immunoSEQ multiplex PCR; in TCRdb, only in-frame clones are kept and a portion is missing. The sample shows about 190,000 clones, 70% to 90% of them seen only once. Input material: peripheral blood. All receptors derive from a human donor in a cohort sampled during active COVID-19.

The chain employs TRBV11-2 and TRBJ2-2; no clear D gene. CDR1 and CDR2 (germline): SGHAT, FQNNGV. V lost 5 bases and J 2 bases, leaving 3 bases between the germline ends. There are 12 residues in the CDR3. The CDR3 loop reads CASSPNTGELFF. The CDR3 region has the DNA TGTGCCAGCAGCCCTAACACCGGGGAGCTGTTTTTT.

V is TRBV27 and J is TRBJ2-1, with D tentatively TRBD1 (5 bases). CDR1 and CDR2 from the germline V gene are MNHEY and SMNVEV (reference sequence). The CDR3 extends over 15 amino acids. V lost 2 bases to trimming and J lost 5 bases, with 13 bases between them. In DNA, the CDR3 is TGTGCCAGCAGTTTAGGGGCAGGGAAAGACAATGAGCAGTTCTTC. Its protein is CASSLGAGKDNEQFF.

This CDR3 is CASRASGGYKTDTQYF. Written as DNA, the CDR3 is TGTGCCAGCAGGGCTAGCGGGGGGTATAAAACAGATACGCAGTATTTT. The chain carries TRBV2 and TRBJ2-3, with 11 bases matching TRBD2. The CDR3 is 16 amino acids. Losses at the gene ends were 6 bases for V and 3 bases for J; bases not matched to a gene: 8. Germline V gene lookup returns CDR1 SNHLY and CDR2 FYNNEI.

V is TRBV18 and J is TRBJ1-6; D perhaps matches TRBD1 (6 bases). Germline CDR1 reads KGHSH; CDR2 reads LQKENI. V was cut by 3 bases and J by 5 bases, with 8 bases left in between. CDR3 size: 14 residues. CDR3 bases: TGTGCCAGCTCACCTCAGGGGAATAATTCACCCCTCCACTTT. Amino acids: CASSPQGNNSPLHF.

The V and J genes are TRBV9 and TRBJ1-4; TRBD1 is a possible D gene (5 bases). From germline, CDR1 is SGDLS and CDR2 YYNGEE. The CDR3 is made up of 15 amino acids. V was shortened by 0 bases and J by 6 bases, with 12 bases between the two germline ends. The CDR3 DNA reads as TGTGCCAGCAGCGTAGGTGGCAGGGTGGATGAAAAACTGTTTTTT. This gives the protein CASSVGGRVDEKLFF.

The V and J genes are TRBV6-6 and TRBJ1-6; maybe TRBD1 (6 bases). Germline values: CDR1 MNHNY, CDR2 SVGAGI (reference sequence). The CDR3 has 16 residues. Trimming took off 6 bases at V and 14 bases at J, with 26 bases between the two ends. For the CDR3, the DNA is TGTGCCAGCAGCACTCAGGGGCCCACGGCGGGGGGAACCCTCCACTTT. Amino acid sequence: CASSTQGPTAGGTLHF.

The J gene is TRBJ2-7, the V gene TRBV5-1, with D perhaps TRBD2 (7 bases). The germline V gene has CDR1 SGHRS and CDR2 YFSETQ. The CDR3 spans 13 residues. V dropped 7 bases and J dropped 3 bases, with 14 bases sitting between them. This CDR3 reads CASSLGGGYEQYF. DNA for the CDR3: TGCGCCAGCTCATTAGGGGGGGGCTACGAGCAGTACTTC.

The genes are TRBV9 and TRBJ2-3, with 7 bases that match TRBD1. Germline V CDR1 and CDR2: SGDLS, YYNGEE. Losses at the gene ends were 4 bases for V and 2 bases for J; bases not matched to a gene: 7. CDR3 length: 15 residues. The CDR3 loop is CASSPRDRVTDTQYF. DNA for the CDR3: TGTGCCAGCAGCCCCCGGGACAGAGTCACAGATACGCAGTATTTT.

The chain employs TRBV3-1 (or the pseudogene TRBV3-2) and TRBJ1-1; 7 positions agree with TRBD1. Germline CDR1 is LGHDT and CDR2 is YNNKEL (reference sequence). CDR3 size: 14 residues. Trimming removed 5 bases from V and 4 bases from J; junction bases left unmatched: 7. Here the CDR3 reads CASSARAGGTEAFF. For the CDR3, the DNA is TGTGCCAGCAGCGCCCGAGCAGGGGGCACTGAAGCTTTCTTT.